One sample yielded the 28 T cell receptor beta chains listed below, sequenced in a study of molecular identifiers for immune sequencing clone quantification. MiXCR was run by TCRdb on the PCR reads, yielding one entry per CDR3 protein. Among more than 9,000 distinct CDR3 sequences, roughly a fifth were seen once, and the ten largest hold 1.3% to 1.5%. Sequences were obtained from naive CD8+ T cells from blood, with Jurkat cell RNA spiked in. Subset noted: FACS-sorted CD8+CD4-CCR7+CD45RA+ naive T cells. Receptors originate from a human donor in good health. Some libraries in this study had Jurkat cell RNA spiked in.

A note on this clonotype: One base away lies a much larger clone, so this may be a sequencing read error. The V call is TRBV28, the J call TRBJ2-1; no firm D call. The CDR3 is made up of 15 amino acids. The germline V gene encodes CDR1 MDHEN and CDR2 SYDVKM. CDR3 sequence (DNA): TGTGCCAGCATTGAGACCTCCTCCCTATTAAATGAGCGGTTCTTC. It encodes CASIETSSLLNERFF.

This clonotype came up many times. This chain uses TRBV12-3 or TRBV12-4 with TRBJ2-3; D uncertain. The germline V and J ends were trimmed by 2 bases and 0 bases, with 6 bases remaining between them. The CDR3 is 14 residues long. The CDR3 DNA reads as TGTGCCAGCAGTTTATACCGAAGCACAGATACGCAGTATTTT. Amino acids: CASSLYRSTDTQYF.

This clonotype was counted many times. V and J are TRBV12-5 and TRBJ2-7, with D tentatively TRBD1 (6 bases). Trimming took off 4 bases at V and 2 bases at J, with 9 bases between the two ends. This CDR3 contains 13 residues. Germline CDR1 LGHNT, CDR2 FRNRAP. CDR3 nucleotide sequence: TGTGCTAGTGGTTGGACAGTTACCTACGAGCAGTACTTC. It is translated as CASGWTVTYEQYF.

By frequency in the sample, this clonotype is medium-sized. V is TRBV19 and J is TRBJ2-7, with 7 positions matching TRBD1. Germline V gene data show CDR1 as LNHDA and CDR2 as SQIVND (reference sequence). Unmatched junction bases numbered 8, after V lost 5 bases and J lost 4 bases. The CDR3 contains 14 residues. This chain's CDR3 is CASSVRDSKYEQYF. The CDR3 DNA reads TGTGCCAGTAGTGTTCGGGACAGCAAATACGAGCAGTACTTC.

In its sample, this clonotype is medium-sized (0.01 to 0.1%). V and J are TRBV3-1 and TRBJ2-3; 11 bases line up with TRBD2. J lost 2 bases, V lost 0 bases, and 4 bases had no gene match. Germline lookup yields CDR1 LGHDT and CDR2 YNNKEL (reference sequence). The CDR3 covers 17 residues. The CDR3 coding sequence is TGTGCCAGCAGCCAAGATGAGGGACTAGCGGACACAGATACGCAGTATTTT. Residues: CASSQDEGLADTDTQYF.

This clonotype was found a few times. A single base separates this from a much larger clone, so it may be a read error. The chain links TRBV2 to TRBJ2-1; D might be TRBD2 (6 bases). Per the germline V gene, CDR1 is SNHLY and CDR2 is FYNNEI. This CDR3 is 14 amino acids long. DNA for the CDR3: TGTGTCGGAGGGCCCCAAAGCTCCTACAATGAGCAGTTCTTC. It is translated as CVGGPQSSYNEQFF. The full variable domain, with the rest looked up from reference TRBV2 and TRBJ2-1, is EPEVTQTPSHQVTQMGQEVILRCVPISNHLYFYWYRQILGQKVEFLVSFYNNEISEKSEIFDDQFSVERPDGSNFTLKIRSTKLEDSAMYFCVGGPQSSYNEQFFGPGTRLTVL.

In its sample, this clonotype ranks as medium-sized (0.01 to 0.1%). This chain connects TRBV23-1 to TRBJ2-4, with D perhaps matching TRBD1 or TRBD2 (5 bases each). TRBV23-1 is sorted into the ORF group, with uncertain function. Trimming shortened V by 4 bases and J by 0 bases, and 13 bases separated the two germline ends. This CDR3 is 16 amino acids long. CDR3 nucleotide sequence: TGCGCCAGCAGTCGGGGACCGACGCTAGCCAAAAACATTCAGTACTTC. Amino acid sequence: CASSRGPTLAKNIQYF.

Ten or more counts support this clonotype. The chain combines TRBV10-3 with TRBJ2-7, with D hard to call. V lost 1 base and J 0 bases, leaving 13 bases between the germline ends. The CDR3 length is 16 residues. Per the germline V gene, CDR1 is ENHRY and CDR2 is SYGVKD. The CDR3 DNA reads TGTGCCATCAGTGAGTATCTGCTGATCAGCTCCTACGAGCAGTACTTC. This sequence encodes CAISEYLLISSYEQYF.

This clonotype counts as medium-sized. The gene calls are TRBV4-3 and TRBJ1-3; D remains unclear. Looked up from germline, CDR1 is LGHNA and CDR2 is YSLEER. This CDR3 contains 17 residues. V lost 0 bases, J lost 0 bases, and 12 bases lay in between. The CDR3 DNA follows: TGCGCCAGCAGCCAAGACCTACACGGTGCCTCTGGAAACACCATATATTTT. Residues: CASSQDLHGASGNTIYF.

At least ten counts were recorded for this clonotype. The CDR3 region is CASSLEKSIAYNEQFF. The CDR3 DNA reads as TGTGCCAGCAGCTTGGAAAAGAGCATAGCCTACAATGAGCAGTTCTTC. J is TRBJ2-1 and V is TRBV5-6, with unresolved D. The CDR3 runs 16 residues. V lost 0 bases to trimming and J lost 2 bases, with 12 bases between them. The germline V gene encodes CDR1 SGHDT and CDR2 YYEEEE.

The chain combines TRBV20-1 with TRBJ1-2, with D possibly being TRBD1 (6 bases). This CDR3 has 14 residues. Germline assignment: CDR1 DFQATT and CDR2 SNEGSKA (reference sequence). The V end was cut by 6 bases, the J end by 9 bases, with 23 bases between. The CDR3 spells CSAGEGGTVVRYTF. In DNA form, the CDR3 reads TGCAGTGCGGGGGAGGGGGGGACGGTCGTGCGCTACACCTTC.

This clonotype was found many times. The chain links TRBV14 to TRBJ2-7; 9 bases agree with TRBD1. The germline V gene encodes CDR1 SGHDN and CDR2 FVKESK. This CDR3 has 14 residues. Losses at the gene ends were 1 base for V and 4 bases for J; bases not matched to a gene: 2. CDR3 in DNA: TGTGCCAGCAGCCAAGTGGGACAGGGTTACGAGCAGTACTTC. This translates into CASSQVGQGYEQYF.

This clonotype is medium-sized in the sample. For the CDR3, the DNA is TGTGCCAGCAGCATTAGCGGGGGGGCTGGAGATACGCAGTATTTT. Protein sequence: CASSISGGAGDTQYF. This sequence joins TRBV9 and TRBJ2-3; 11 bases match TRBD2. Germline values: CDR1 SGDLS, CDR2 YYNGEE. J gave up 5 bases and V 4 bases, and 6 bases lay outside the gene matches. The CDR3 runs to 15 residues.

This clonotype rates as medium-sized (0.01 to 0.1%). The chain recombines TRBV6-2 or TRBV6-3 with TRBJ2-6; D is unresolved. This CDR3 contains 15 residues. Germline values: CDR1 MNHEY, CDR2 SVGEGT. Trimming took off 2 bases at V and 0 bases at J, with 5 bases between the two ends. The CDR3 reads CASSYRASGANVLTF. Written as DNA, the CDR3 is TGTGCCAGCAGTTACAGGGCCTCTGGGGCCAACGTCCTGACTTTC.

The chain is built from TRBV7-9 and TRBJ2-7; D possibly matches TRBD1 or TRBD2 (5 bases each). V lost 1 base to trimming and J lost 2 bases, with 12 bases between them. The germline V gene encodes CDR1 SEHNR and CDR2 FQNEAQ (reference sequence). This CDR3 spans 15 amino acids. The chain's CDR3 is CASSLVGTEAYEQYF. Written as DNA, the CDR3 is TGTGCCAGCAGCTTAGTTGGGACGGAAGCCTACGAGCAGTACTTC.

Note on this clonotype: A read error may explain this, as a much larger clone is one base away. The V gene is TRBV6-5, the J gene TRBJ2-1; D perhaps matches TRBD1 (5 bases). The CDR3 contains 15 residues. Germline values: CDR1 MNHEY, CDR2 SVGAGI. V was pared by 5 bases and J by 5 bases, with 16 bases between. CDR3: CASSMLGQGNNEQFF. The CDR3 bases are TGTGCCAGCAGTATGCTGGGGCAGGGAAACAATGAGCAGTTCTTC.

By share of the sample, this clonotype is medium-sized (0.01 to 0.1%). The rearrangement uses TRBV3-1 and TRBJ2-7; no clear D. From germline, CDR1 is LGHDT and CDR2 YNNKEL (reference sequence). V lost 3 bases and J 4 bases, leaving 10 bases between the germline ends. The CDR3 loop spans 13 amino acids. The CDR3 DNA is TGTGCCAGCAGCCAGGAACAAGCTTACGAGCAGTACTTC. It yields the protein CASSQEQAYEQYF.

At least ten counts were recorded for this clonotype. The chain combines TRBV29-1 with TRBJ2-1; TRBD2 matches 11 bases. The CDR3 has 17 amino acids. Germline V gene lookup returns CDR1 SQVTM and CDR2 ANQGSEA. The V gene end was trimmed by 6 bases and the J gene end by 0 bases; junction bases not matched to a gene: 10. CDR3 nucleotide sequence: TGCAGCGTAGACGGGACTAGCGGCTTGAGCTCCTACAATGAGCAGTTCTTC. It is translated as CSVDGTSGLSSYNEQFF.

V and J are TRBV27 and TRBJ1-1; 9 bases fit TRBD1. The CDR3 extends over 13 amino acids. CDR1 and CDR2 (germline): MNHEY, SMNVEV (reference sequence). J gave up 12 bases and V 5 bases, and 10 bases lay outside the gene matches. In nucleotides, the CDR3 is TGTGCCAGCAGTGTTACAGGGGGCCCAACTTCTTTCTTT. Translating gives CASSVTGGPTSFF.

Remarks on this clonotype: Possible read error: a much larger clone is one base away. This sequence joins TRBV7-2 and TRBJ1-1; D uncertain. CDR1 is SGHTA and CDR2 is FQGNSA in the germline V gene. This CDR3 region has 13 residues. The CDR3 loop is CANSLITDGVAFF. CDR3 in DNA: TGTGCCAACAGCTTAATTACTGACGGGGTGGCTTTCTTT.

There are many counts of this clonotype. This chain joins TRBV7-9 and TRBJ2-1; a weak D match, TRBD2 (5 bases). The CDR3 consists of 17 residues. The V gene's germline CDR1 is SEHNR and CDR2 FQNEAQ (reference sequence). V shed 4 bases and J shed 7 bases, with 23 bases lying between them. The DNA of the CDR3 is TGTGCCAGCAGCTCGGACTCCAACGGGCTAGCTCGGAATGAGCAGTTCTTC. Protein product: CASSSDSNGLARNEQFF.

The J gene is TRBJ1-1, the V gene TRBV9; 7 nucleotides agree with TRBD1. This CDR3 has 14 amino acids. Germline CDR1 and CDR2: SGDLS and YYNGEE. Trimming cost V 2 bases and J 3 bases; bases outside gene matches: 4. The CDR3 protein is CASSVTGLDTEAFF. The CDR3 nucleotides are TGTGCCAGCAGCGTGACAGGGCTGGACACTGAAGCTTTCTTT.

The CDR3 here is CASSYGGAGELFF. The CDR3 nucleotides read TGTGCCAGCAGTTACGGGGGGGCCGGGGAGCTGTTTTTT. The chain recombines TRBV6-5 with TRBJ2-2; 7 nucleotides line up with TRBD2. The CDR3 contains 13 residues. The germline V gene has CDR1 MNHEY and CDR2 SVGAGI. V trimming: 2 bases; J trimming: 6 bases; junction bases outside the gene matches: 0.

This clonotype is judged medium-sized (0.01 to 0.1%). DNA for the CDR3: TGTGCCAGTAGTATGGCTCTAGCGGGTAATGAGCAGTTCTTC. This encodes CASSMALAGNEQFF. The J gene is TRBJ2-1, the V gene TRBV19; TRBD2 aligns across 8 bases. The germline CDR1 and CDR2 sequences are LNHDA and SQIVND (reference sequence). V trimming: 3 bases; J trimming: 7 bases; junction bases outside the gene matches: 5. The CDR3 runs 14 residues.

The rearrangement links TRBV3-1 to TRBJ2-2; 9 positions match TRBD1. Germline-derived CDR1 and CDR2 are LGHDT and YNNKEL (reference sequence). The CDR3 length is 20 residues. The V gene end was trimmed by 3 bases and the J gene end by 5 bases; junction bases not matched to a gene: 19. CDR3 nucleotide sequence: TGTGCCAGCAGCCAGGAGAGAATGGACAGGGGTCCCCATAGGACCGGGGAGCTGTTTTTT. Translation gives CASSQERMDRGPHRTGELFF.

This clonotype was observed many times. CDR3 loop: CASSLSLRGEAFF. In DNA form, the CDR3 reads TGTGCCAGCAGTTTATCGCTCAGGGGGGAGGCTTTCTTT. The chain uses TRBV27 and TRBJ1-1, with 7 bases identical to TRBD1. CDR1 and CDR2 from the germline V gene are MNHEY and SMNVEV (reference sequence). J lost 11 bases, V lost 0 bases, and 6 bases had no gene match. This CDR3 region has 13 residues.

Ten or more counts support this clonotype. The CDR3 region has the DNA TGTGCCAGTAGCACAAGTAAGAACACTGAAGCTTTCTTT. Translation: CASSTSKNTEAFF. The chain couples TRBV19 to TRBJ1-1; D not certain. The germline CDR1 and CDR2 sequences are LNHDA and SQIVND (reference sequence). CDR3 length: 13 residues. Trimming stripped 6 bases from V and 1 base from J, with 9 bases between.

This clonotype was picked up many times. The gene calls are TRBV27 and TRBJ1-1; no reliable D call. The V gene lost 0 bases and the J gene lost 0 bases, with 8 bases spanning the gap. The CDR3 loop spans 15 amino acids. Germline V gene lookup returns CDR1 MNHEY and CDR2 SMNVEV (reference sequence). The CDR3 is CASSLSETLNTEAFF. CDR3 DNA sequence: TGTGCCAGCAGTTTATCGGAGACATTGAACACTGAAGCTTTCTTT.